This T cell receptor (beta chain) emerged from a study of T cells after yellow fever vaccination. Study background: Those fractions that held only low numbers of cells were prepared using the SMART-Seq v4 Ultra Low Input RNA kit. Study-level findings and limits: The CD4 compartment and the CD8 compartment contained a small share of clonotypes in common.

This clonotype was recorded at least ten times. Its antigen is undetermined. Using its own MiXCR run on the 5' RACE reads, TCRdb lists one record per CDR3 protein. This table has some 300,000 distinct CDR3 sequences, about 3.5% appearing once. This TCR came from a man in his late teens or twenties who received the YFV17D yellow fever vaccine. Specimen: PBMCs, collected on the day of the yellow fever booster vaccination.

CDR3 bases: TGCGCCAGCAGCCCGGACGGCAGGGGTCGGGAGACCCAGTACTTC. Its translation is CASSPDGRGRETQYF. The chain recombines TRBV5-1 with TRBJ2-5; D is possibly TRBD1 (6 bases). The germline V gene encodes CDR1 SGHRS and CDR2 YFSETQ. The CDR3 consists of 15 residues. Trimming took 4 bases from V and 5 from J, leaving 18 bases between them.